The source of this TCR beta chain is a study of human T cells and chemical hapten exposure. Time point noted: patch test 2, 6 weeks after DPC sensitization. Regarding treatment: therapeutic diphenylcyclopropenone sensitization with weekly scalp DPC. One entry per CDR3 protein, called by TCRdb with MiXCR from the RACE reads. The table has under 75,000 distinct CDR3 sequences, approximately 9% seen once. This clonotype was seen a handful of times. This receptor was obtained from a woman aged 50 to 60 with alopecia areata. Some clones in this sample may be carry-over from other donors' samples. Specimen: whole blood, collected in connection with sensitization to the hapten diphenylcyclopropenone (DPC).

CDR3 bases: TGTGCCAGCAGCTTGGTGGACAGGGGGAGCTCCTATAATTCACCCCTCCACTTT. Translated: CASSLVDRGSSYNSPLHF. This chain uses TRBV7-2 with TRBJ1-6, with 10 positions matching TRBD1. This CDR3 is 18 amino acids long. Losses at the gene ends were 3 bases for V and 0 bases for J; bases not matched to a gene: 5. Looked up from germline, CDR1 is SGHTA and CDR2 is FQGNSA.